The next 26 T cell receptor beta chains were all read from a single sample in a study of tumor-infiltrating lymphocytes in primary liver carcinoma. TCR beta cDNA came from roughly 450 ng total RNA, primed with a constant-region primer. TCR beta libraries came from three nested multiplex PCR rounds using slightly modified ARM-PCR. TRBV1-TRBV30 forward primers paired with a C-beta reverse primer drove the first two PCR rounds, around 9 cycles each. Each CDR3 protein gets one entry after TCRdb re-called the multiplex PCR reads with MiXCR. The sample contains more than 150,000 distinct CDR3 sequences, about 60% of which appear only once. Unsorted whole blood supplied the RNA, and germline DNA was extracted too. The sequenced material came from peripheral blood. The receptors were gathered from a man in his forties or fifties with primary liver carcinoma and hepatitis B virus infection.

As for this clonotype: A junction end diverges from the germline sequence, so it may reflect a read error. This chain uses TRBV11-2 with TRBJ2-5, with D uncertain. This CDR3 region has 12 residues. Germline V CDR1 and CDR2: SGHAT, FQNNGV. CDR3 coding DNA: TGTGCCAGCACCGAAAACCAGGAGACCCAGTACTTC. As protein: CASTENQETQYF.

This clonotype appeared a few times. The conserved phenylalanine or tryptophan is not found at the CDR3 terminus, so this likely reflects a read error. CDR3: CASSLLWGLGQPQHY. The CDR3 region has the DNA TGTGCCAGCAGCTTACTTTGGGGCCTCGGGCAGCCCCAGCATTAT. The V gene is TRBV11-2, the J gene TRBJ1-5; TRBD1 is a possible D gene (5 bases). The CDR3 contains 15 residues. Looked up from germline, CDR1 is SGHAT and CDR2 is FQNNGV. Trimming took off 2 bases at V and 7 bases at J, with 15 bases between the two ends.

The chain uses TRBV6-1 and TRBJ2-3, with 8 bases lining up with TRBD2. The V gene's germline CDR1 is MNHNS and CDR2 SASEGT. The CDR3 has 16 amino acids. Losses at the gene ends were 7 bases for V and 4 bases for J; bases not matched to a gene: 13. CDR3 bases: TGTGCCAGCACCATGGTGAGCGGGGGAATCGCAGATACGCAGTATTTT. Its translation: CASTMVSGGIADTQYF.

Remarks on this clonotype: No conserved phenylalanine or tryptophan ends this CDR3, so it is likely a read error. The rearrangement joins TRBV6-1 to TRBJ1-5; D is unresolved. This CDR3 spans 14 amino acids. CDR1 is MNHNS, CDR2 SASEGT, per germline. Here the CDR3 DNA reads TGTGCCAGCAGAGAAGGCCTGAACAATCAGCCCCAGCATTCT. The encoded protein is CASREGLNNQPQHS.

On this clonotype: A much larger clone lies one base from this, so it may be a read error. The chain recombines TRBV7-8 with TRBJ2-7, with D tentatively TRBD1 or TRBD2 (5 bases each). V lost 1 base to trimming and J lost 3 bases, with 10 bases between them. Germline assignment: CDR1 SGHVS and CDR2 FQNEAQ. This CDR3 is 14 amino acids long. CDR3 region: CASSLGGSNYEQYF. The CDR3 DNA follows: TGTGCCAGCAGCTTAGGGGGGTCCAACTACGAGCAGTACTTC.

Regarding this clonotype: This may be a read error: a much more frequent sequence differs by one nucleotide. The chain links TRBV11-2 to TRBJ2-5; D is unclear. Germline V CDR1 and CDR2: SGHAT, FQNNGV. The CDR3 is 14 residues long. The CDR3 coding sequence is TGTGCCAGCAGCATAGAGATGGGCGCCGAGACCCAGTACTTC. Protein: CASSIEMGAETQYF.

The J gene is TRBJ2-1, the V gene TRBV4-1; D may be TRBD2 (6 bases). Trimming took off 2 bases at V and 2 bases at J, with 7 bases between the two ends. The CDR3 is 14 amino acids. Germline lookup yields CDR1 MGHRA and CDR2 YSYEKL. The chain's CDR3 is CASSQPGAYNEQFF. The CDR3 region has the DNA TGCGCCAGCAGCCAACCGGGGGCCTACAATGAGCAGTTCTTC.

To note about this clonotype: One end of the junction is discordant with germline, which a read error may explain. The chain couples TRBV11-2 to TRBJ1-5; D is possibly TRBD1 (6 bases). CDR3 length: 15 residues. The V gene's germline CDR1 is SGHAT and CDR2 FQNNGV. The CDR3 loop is CASSFGGADNQSQHF. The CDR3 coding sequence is TGTGCCAGCAGCTTTGGGGGGGCAGACAATCAGTCCCAGCATTTT. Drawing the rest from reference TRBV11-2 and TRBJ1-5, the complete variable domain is EAGVAQSPRYKIIEKRQSVAFWCNPISGHATLYWYQQILGQGPKLLIQFQNNGVVDDSQLPKDRFSAERLKGVDSTLKIQPAKLEDSAVYLCASSFGGADNQSQHFGDGTRLSIL.

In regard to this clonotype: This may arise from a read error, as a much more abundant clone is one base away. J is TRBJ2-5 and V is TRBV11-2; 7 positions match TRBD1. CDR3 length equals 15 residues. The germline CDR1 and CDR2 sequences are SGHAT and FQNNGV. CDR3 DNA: TGTGCCAGGAGCTTGCGGCGGAACAGGGGAGAGACCCAGTACTTC. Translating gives CARSLRRNRGETQYF.

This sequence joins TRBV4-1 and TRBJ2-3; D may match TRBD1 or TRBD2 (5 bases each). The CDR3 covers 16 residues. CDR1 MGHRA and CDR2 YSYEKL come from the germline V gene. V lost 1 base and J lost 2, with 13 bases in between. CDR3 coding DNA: TGCGCCAGCAGCCAAGGGGACCACGGCCCCACAGATACGCAGTATTTT. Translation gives CASSQGDHGPTDTQYF.

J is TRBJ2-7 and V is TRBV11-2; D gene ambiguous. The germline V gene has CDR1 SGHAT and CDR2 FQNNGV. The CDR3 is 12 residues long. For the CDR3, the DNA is TGTGTCAACAGCCCCCGAGGATGGGAGCAGTACTTC. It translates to CVNSPRGWEQYF.

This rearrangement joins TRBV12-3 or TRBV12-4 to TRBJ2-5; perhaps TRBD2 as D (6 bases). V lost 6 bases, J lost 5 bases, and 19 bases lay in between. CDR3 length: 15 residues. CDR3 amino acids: CASSPYLAIHETQYF. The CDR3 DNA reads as TGTGCCAGCAGCCCCTATCTAGCGATCCACGAGACCCAGTACTTC.

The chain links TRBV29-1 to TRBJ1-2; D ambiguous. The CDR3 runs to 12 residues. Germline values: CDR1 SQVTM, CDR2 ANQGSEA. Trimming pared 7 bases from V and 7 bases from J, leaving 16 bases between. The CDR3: CSAGPEDGGYTF. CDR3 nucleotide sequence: TGCAGCGCTGGACCTGAGGATGGTGGCTACACCTTC.

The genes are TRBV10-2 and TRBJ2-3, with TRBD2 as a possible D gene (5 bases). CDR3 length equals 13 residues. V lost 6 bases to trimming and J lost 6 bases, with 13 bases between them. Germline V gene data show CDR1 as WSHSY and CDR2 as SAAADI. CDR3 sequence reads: CASRKSGADTQYF. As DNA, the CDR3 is TGCGCCAGCAGGAAGAGCGGAGCTGATACGCAGTATTTT.

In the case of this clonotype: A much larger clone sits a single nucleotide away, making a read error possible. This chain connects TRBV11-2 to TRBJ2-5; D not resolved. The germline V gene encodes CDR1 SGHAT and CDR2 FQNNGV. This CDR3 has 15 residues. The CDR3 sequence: CVSSYAPETTETQYF. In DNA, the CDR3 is TGTGTCAGCAGCTACGCGCCCGAGACGACAGAGACCCAGTACTTC.

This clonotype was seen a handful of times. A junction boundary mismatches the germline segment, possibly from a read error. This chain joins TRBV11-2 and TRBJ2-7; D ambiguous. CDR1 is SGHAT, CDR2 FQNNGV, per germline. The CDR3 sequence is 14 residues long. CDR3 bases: TGTGCCAGTAGCTTAACTGACGGAGTCTACAAGCAGTACTTC. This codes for CASSLTDGVYKQYF. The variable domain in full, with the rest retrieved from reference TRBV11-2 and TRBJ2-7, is EAGVAQSPRYKIIEKRQSVAFWCNPISGHATLYWYQQILGQGPKLLIQFQNNGVVDDSQLPKDRFSAERLKGVDSTLKIQPAKLEDSAVYLCASSLTDGVYKQYFGPGTRLTVT.

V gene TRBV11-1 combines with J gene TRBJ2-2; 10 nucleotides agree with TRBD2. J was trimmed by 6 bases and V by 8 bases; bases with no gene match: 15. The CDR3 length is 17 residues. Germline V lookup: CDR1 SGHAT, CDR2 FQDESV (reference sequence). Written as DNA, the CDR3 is TGTGCCAGCGCGAAATCTGGGAGCGGGAGGGCCCCCGGGGAGCTGTTTTTT. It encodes CASAKSGSGRAPGELFF.

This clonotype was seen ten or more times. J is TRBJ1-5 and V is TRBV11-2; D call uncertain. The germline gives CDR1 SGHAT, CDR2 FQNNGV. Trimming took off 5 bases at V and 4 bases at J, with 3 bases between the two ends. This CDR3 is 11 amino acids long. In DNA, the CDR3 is TGTGCCAGCAGCACAAATCAGCCCCAGCATTTT. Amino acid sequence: CASSTNQPQHF.

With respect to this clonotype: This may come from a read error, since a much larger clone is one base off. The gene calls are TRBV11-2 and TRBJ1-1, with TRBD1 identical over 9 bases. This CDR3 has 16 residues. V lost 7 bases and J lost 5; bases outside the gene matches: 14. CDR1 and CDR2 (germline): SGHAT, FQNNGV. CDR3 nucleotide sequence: TGTGCCAGCATCCAGGACAGGGGTTGGAACGTTACTGAAGCTTTCTTT. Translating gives CASIQDRGWNVTEAFF.

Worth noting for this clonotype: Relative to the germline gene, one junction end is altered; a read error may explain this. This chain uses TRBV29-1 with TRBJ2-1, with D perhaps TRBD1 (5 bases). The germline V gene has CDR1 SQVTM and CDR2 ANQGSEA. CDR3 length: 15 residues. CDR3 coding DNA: TGCAGCATGGGGCCTCCCTCCAGCTCCTACAATGACCAGTTCTTC. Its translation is CSMGPPSSSYNDQFF.

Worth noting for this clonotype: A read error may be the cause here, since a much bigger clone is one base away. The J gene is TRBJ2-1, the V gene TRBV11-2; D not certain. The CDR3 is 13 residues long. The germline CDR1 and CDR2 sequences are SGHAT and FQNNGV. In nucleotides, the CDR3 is TGTGCCAGCAGCTTAGTATCCAGCAATGAGCAGTCCTTC. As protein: CASSLVSSNEQSF. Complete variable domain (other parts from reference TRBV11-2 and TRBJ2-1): EAGVAQSPRYKIIEKRQSVAFWCNPISGHATLYWYQQILGQGPKLLIQFQNNGVVDDSQLPKDRFSAERLKGVDSTLKIQPAKLEDSAVYLCASSLVSSNEQSFGPGTRLTVL.

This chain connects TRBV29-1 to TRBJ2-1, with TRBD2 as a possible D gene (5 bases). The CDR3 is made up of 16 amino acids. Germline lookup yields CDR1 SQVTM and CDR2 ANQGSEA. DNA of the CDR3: TGCAACACCCTCTTCTCCGGACTCTCGCCCTACAATGAGCAGTTCTTC. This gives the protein CNTLFSGLSPYNEQFF.

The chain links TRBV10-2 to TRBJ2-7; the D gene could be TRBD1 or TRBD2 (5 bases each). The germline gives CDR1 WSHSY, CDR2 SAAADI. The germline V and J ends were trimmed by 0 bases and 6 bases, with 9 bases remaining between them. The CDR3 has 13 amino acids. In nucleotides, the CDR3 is TGCGCCAGCAGTGAGTCGAGTGGGGGCGAGCAGTACTTC. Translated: CASSESSGGEQYF.

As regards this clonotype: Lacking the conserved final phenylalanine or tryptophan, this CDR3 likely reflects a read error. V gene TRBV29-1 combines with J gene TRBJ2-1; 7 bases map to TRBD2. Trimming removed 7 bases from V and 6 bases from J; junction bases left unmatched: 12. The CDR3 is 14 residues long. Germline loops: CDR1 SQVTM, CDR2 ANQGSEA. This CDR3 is CSGCSGTKGNEQFL. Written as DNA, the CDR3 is TGCAGCGGTTGTTCCGGGACTAAGGGCAATGAGCAGTTCTTA.

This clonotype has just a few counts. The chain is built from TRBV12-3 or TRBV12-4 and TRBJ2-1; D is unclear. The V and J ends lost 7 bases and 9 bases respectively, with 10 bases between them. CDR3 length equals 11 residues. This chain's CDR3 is CASNTRGEQFF. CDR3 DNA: TGTGCCAGCAACACAAGAGGTGAGCAGTTCTTC.

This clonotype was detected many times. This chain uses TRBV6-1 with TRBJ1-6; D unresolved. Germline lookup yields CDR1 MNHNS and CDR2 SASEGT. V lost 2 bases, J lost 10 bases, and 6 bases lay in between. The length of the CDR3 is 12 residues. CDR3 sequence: CASSENGSPLHF. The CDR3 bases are TGTGCCAGCAGTGAAAATGGATCACCCCTCCACTTT.